The T cell receptor beta chain under discussion was sequenced for a study of beta chain features in type 1 diabetes. All of the isolated RNA was reverse transcribed, so expressed TCRB transcripts were sequenced. For naive, central memory and regulatory T cell samples, reads averaged around 3.8 million. Sequencing was performed with immunoSEQ multiplex PCR; in TCRdb, only in-frame clones are kept and a portion is missing. This sample yields 130,000 to 150,000 clones, of which 10% are seen a single time; under 1.5% belongs to the top ten. General study results and limits: It was possible that PCR favored shorter templates, equally so in patients and controls. Patients showed naive, central memory and Treg TCRB repertoires that appeared more similar than those of healthy donors. Junctions at VDJ sites from type 1 diabetes patients had fewer insertions and more deletions.

The table lists this clone with a few counts. Its antigen is undetermined. Material: naive CD4+ T cells from blood. The sequence came from a man aged 18 to 35 in good health.

CDR3 DNA sequence: TGTGCCAGCAGCGTATCAGGGGCTGGAAACACCATATATTTT. Amino acid sequence: CASSVSGAGNTIYF. This sequence joins TRBV9 and TRBJ1-3; D perhaps matches TRBD1 (6 bases). CDR1 is SGDLS, CDR2 YYNGEE, per germline. The V gene lost 1 base and the J gene lost 2 bases, with 7 bases spanning the gap. This CDR3 comprises 14 residues.